Shown below are 22 T cell receptor beta chains from a single sample sequenced in a study of tumor and adjacent non-tumor tissue in lung cancer. Three rounds of nested PCR, following a modified ARM-PCR protocol, produced the TCRbeta library. TCRdb reanalysed the multiplex PCR reads using MiXCR and keeps one entry per CDR3 protein. Among roughly 74,000 distinct CDR3 sequences listed, 76% were seen once. The template was RNA from unsorted bulk tissue. More than 3 cm separated this lung sample from the edge of the tumor. Sequencing was performed on distant non-tumor lung tissue. These receptors were taken from a man aged 70-80 years with non-small cell lung cancer.

Turning to this clonotype: One end of the junction does not line up with germline, which may come from a read error. The chain recombines TRBV29-1 with TRBJ2-2, with TRBD2 matching 10 bases. The CDR3 contains 14 residues. CDR1 and CDR2 from the germline V gene are SQVTM and ANQGSEA. CDR3 amino acids: CSADVAGGTEELFF. DNA for the CDR3: TGCAGCGCTGACGTAGCGGGGGGTACCGAGGAGCTGTTTTTT.

The rearrangement joins TRBV6-5 to TRBJ2-7; 8 bases align to TRBD2. Germline V gene sequence: CDR1 MNHEY, CDR2 SVGAGI. V lost 9 bases to trimming and J lost 4 bases; unmatched junction nucleotides: 23. CDR3 length: 18 amino acids. This CDR3 is CASSSLISGTKLVYEQYF. The DNA for the CDR3 is TGTGCCAGTAGCTCACTAATTAGCGGGACAAAACTCGTGTACGAGCAGTACTTC.

A remark on this clonotype: Here the CDR3 omits its conserved ending phenylalanine or tryptophan, so a read error is the likely source. The rearrangement joins TRBV11-2 to TRBJ2-7; 7 nucleotides match TRBD1. The CDR3 is 15 residues long. From germline, CDR1 is SGHAT and CDR2 FQNNGV. The trim removed 0 bases at V and 5 bases at J, leaving 7 bases unmatched. CDR3 protein: CASSLDKGAPNEQYY. CDR3 bases: TGTGCCAGCAGCTTAGATAAGGGGGCCCCCAACGAGCAGTACTAC.

With respect to this clonotype: With a much larger clone just one base away, this may be a read error. The chain links TRBV24-1 to TRBJ2-5; D not resolved. From germline, CDR1 is KGHDR and CDR2 SFDVKD. Trimming took off 4 bases at V and 2 bases at J, with 13 bases between the two ends. This CDR3 contains 15 residues. The CDR3 DNA sequence: TGTGCCACCAGTGAGCCGGCAAGGGTTCAAGAGACCCAGTACTTC. It codes for CATSEPARVQETQYF.

Details on this clonotype: The junction and the germline gene differ at one end; a read error may be behind it. In DNA, the CDR3 is TGTGCCGGCAGCTTCGGGACATCAGTTCACTATGACTACACCTTC. It is translated as CAGSFGTSVHYDYTF. J is TRBJ1-2 and V is TRBV5-6; the D gene is possibly TRBD1 (6 bases). In germline, CDR1 is SGHDT, CDR2 YYEEEE. The length of the CDR3 is 15 residues.

Comment on this clonotype: Mismatch with germline at one junction end may stem from a read error. The chain carries TRBV12-3 or TRBV12-4 and TRBJ1-2; D is unclear. The CDR3 runs to 11 residues. Here the CDR3 reads CASSSDEGYPF. The CDR3 nucleotides read TGTGCCAGCAGTTCAGACGAAGGTTACCCCTTC.

This chain uses TRBV5-1 with TRBJ2-5, with D possibly TRBD2 on 6 matching bases. The length of the CDR3 is 18 residues. The V and J ends lost 1 base and 3 bases respectively, with 22 bases between them. From germline, CDR1 is SGHRS and CDR2 YFSETQ. CDR3 loop: CASSLSSLGLSGEETQYF. CDR3 sequence (DNA): TGCGCCAGCAGCTTGTCGAGTTTGGGACTTTCTGGGGAAGAGACCCAGTACTTC.

On this clonotype itself: Without the conserved terminal phenylalanine or tryptophan, this CDR3 likely stems from a read error. This chain links TRBV10-3 with TRBJ2-5, with TRBD2 matching 9 bases. The trim removed 6 bases at V and 4 bases at J, leaving 12 bases unmatched. Germline lookup yields CDR1 ENHRY and CDR2 SYGVKD. The CDR3 is made up of 16 amino acids. Here the CDR3 reads CAISRGVAGDGETQYL. In DNA, the CDR3 is TGTGCCATCAGCAGGGGAGTAGCGGGAGACGGAGAGACCCAGTACTTA.

With respect to this clonotype: One end of the junction fails to match germline, which may point to a read error. The chain has TRBV5-4 and TRBJ1-2, with no clear D. CDR3 size: 15 residues. Germline V CDR1 and CDR2: SGHNT, YYREEE (reference sequence). The CDR3 spells CASSLWHRTNYGYTF. The CDR3 region has the DNA TGTGCCAGCAGCTTGTGGCACAGAACCAACTATGGCTACACATTC.

V usage is TRBV6-2 or TRBV6-3 and J usage is TRBJ1-1, with D unresolved. The CDR3 is 15 amino acids. The germline V gene has CDR1 MNHEY and CDR2 SVGEGT. CDR3 sequence: CVNSFPRAMNTEAFF. The DNA for the CDR3 is TGTGTCAACAGTTTCCCAAGAGCCATGAACACTGAAGCTTTCTTT.

The chain carries TRBV4-1 and TRBJ2-7; 10 positions match TRBD2. Losses at the gene ends were 4 bases for V and 2 bases for J; bases not matched to a gene: 5. Germline-derived CDR1 and CDR2 are MGHRA and YSYEKL. The CDR3 runs to 15 residues. The CDR3 coding sequence is TGCGCCAGCAGCCGGACACTAGCGGGGACCTACGAGCAGTACTTC. It encodes CASSRTLAGTYEQYF.

This sequence joins TRBV6-2 or TRBV6-3 and TRBJ2-7; weak D call: TRBD1 (5 bases). V gave up 5 bases and J gave up 7 bases, with 18 bases separating them. This CDR3 is built from 14 residues. CDR1 and CDR2 (germline): MNHEY, SVGEGT. CDR3 amino acids: CASSLDRPGSEQYF. CDR3 DNA sequence: TGTGCCAGCAGTCTCGACAGACCCGGCTCAGAGCAGTACTTC.

Note on this clonotype: Because it lacks the conserved phenylalanine or tryptophan at the end, this CDR3 is likely a read error. This chain uses TRBV5-6 with TRBJ2-7; D unresolved. V was shortened by 8 bases and J by 7 bases, with 16 bases between the two germline ends. CDR1 is SGHDT and CDR2 is YYEEEE in the germline V gene. This CDR3 region has 12 residues. In DNA, the CDR3 is TGTGCCAGGAGCCTAATCGCACGGGAGCAGTACATC. Protein: CARSLIAREQYI.

As to this clonotype: The CDR3 end shows no conserved phenylalanine or tryptophan, and so a read error is likely. The J gene is TRBJ1-6, the V gene TRBV6-5; D is unresolved. Per germline, CDR1 MNHEY and CDR2 SVGAGI. The CDR3 runs 12 residues. CDR3 nucleotide sequence: TGTGCTAGCAGTCACCAGAATTCACCCCTCCACCTT. It encodes CASSHQNSPLHL.

As regards this clonotype: A much bigger clone sits one base away, suggesting this may be a read error. CDR3 residues: CSSGPARQSNQPRHF. Written as DNA, the CDR3 is TGTTCTAGTGGGCCCGCCCGGCAGTCCAATCAGCCCCGGCATTTT. J is TRBJ1-5 and V is TRBV12-5, with unresolved D. CDR1 and CDR2 (germline): LGHNT, FRNRAP. The CDR3 spans 15 residues.

This clonotype was picked up many times. This sequence joins TRBV12-3 or TRBV12-4 and TRBJ1-2; 7 positions agree with TRBD1. The junction had 11 bases not matched to a gene; V was cut back by 5 bases and J by 5 bases. This CDR3 is built from 15 residues. The CDR3 is CASSANLDRKYGYTF. The DNA of the CDR3 is TGTGCCAGCAGTGCAAATTTGGACAGGAAATATGGCTACACCTTC.

As concerns this clonotype: Its ends do not fully match the called genes, so a read error is possible. V is TRBV10-3 and J is TRBJ2-1; 9 bases match TRBD1. The CDR3 has 14 residues. From germline, CDR1 is ENHRY and CDR2 SYGVKD. Here the CDR3 DNA reads TGTGCCATCAGTTTGGGACAGGGAGTACATGAGCAATTCTTC. This gives the protein CAISLGQGVHEQFF.

The rearrangement links TRBV11-2 to TRBJ1-1; D perhaps matches TRBD1 (5 bases). Between the trimmed V and J ends, which lost 9 bases and 3 bases, there was a span of 20 bases. The germline V gene encodes CDR1 SGHAT and CDR2 FQNNGV. The CDR3 consists of 15 residues. The CDR3 nucleotides are TGTGCCAGTAGGCCCCCAGAGGGGATTTACACTGAAGCTTTCTTT. It translates to CASRPPEGIYTEAFF.

Comment on this clonotype: One junction end disagrees with the germline gene, perhaps due to a read error. The rearrangement links TRBV12-3 or TRBV12-4 to TRBJ2-2; no reliable D call. The CDR3 is 15 amino acids. The CDR3 DNA is TGTACCAGCAATCCCCAACATGGGAACGCCGGGCAGCTGTTTTTT. Amino acids: CTSNPQHGNAGQLFF.

In its sample, this clonotype was seen a few times. The chain joins TRBV11-1 to TRBJ2-7; D unclear. The V and J ends lost 0 bases and 7 bases respectively, with 10 bases between them. This CDR3 contains 13 residues. Per the germline V gene, CDR1 is SGHAT and CDR2 is FQDESV (reference sequence). CDR3 DNA: TGTGCCAGCAGCTTAGCGACTCTTGAGGAGCAGTACTTC. Its translation: CASSLATLEEQYF.

Worth noting for this clonotype: The junction shows a germline mismatch at one end, possibly a read error. The chain joins TRBV29-1 to TRBJ2-5; the D call may be TRBD1 or TRBD2 (5 bases each). The CDR3 is 13 amino acids. The germline CDR1 and CDR2 sequences are SQVTM and ANQGSEA. CDR3 coding DNA: TGCAGCGTGGAATTGGGGGTGGAAGAGACCCGGTATTTC. Residues: CSVELGVEETRYF.

The V call is TRBV4-2, the J call TRBJ2-1; D perhaps matches TRBD1 (6 bases). The CDR3 contains 16 residues. V lost 1 base and J 9 bases, leaving 19 bases between the germline ends. Germline CDR1 reads LGHNA; CDR2 reads YNFKEQ. CDR3 DNA sequence: TGTGCCAGCAGCCAAGTAGCGTCAGGGGTATCAAGTGAGCAGTTCTTC. Translating it yields CASSQVASGVSSEQFF.